What follows are 31 T cell receptor beta chains derived from one specimen sequenced in a study of CD8+CD57+ T cells in acquired aplastic anemia. Profiling of TCR beta VDJ combinations and CDR3 sequences used genomic DNA as template. A single record per CDR3 protein comes from TCRdb applying MiXCR to the reads. Here the sample spans 95,000 to 150,000 distinct CDR3 sequences, over 30% being singletons. Patients chosen for sequencing had CD8+CD57+ cells that had expanded, as shown by flow cytometry. Sequences were obtained from sorted CD4+, CD8+, or CD8+CD57+ T cells (not recorded which) from PBMCs. Receptors were obtained from a human donor with aplastic anemia.

The chain has TRBV2 and TRBJ2-3; D is unclear. CDR1 SNHLY and CDR2 FYNNEI come from the germline V gene. V dropped 2 bases and J dropped 2 bases, with 8 bases sitting between them. The CDR3 is 14 residues long. As DNA, the CDR3 is TGTGCCAGCAGTGAAAACTTCTACACAGATACGCAGTATTTT. Protein product: CASSENFYTDTQYF. Variable domain in full (rest from reference TRBV2 and TRBJ2-3): EPEVTQTPSHQVTQMGQEVILRCVPISNHLYFYWYRQILGQKVEFLVSFYNNEISEKSEIFDDQFSVERPDGSNFTLKIRSTKLEDSAMYFCASSENFYTDTQYFGPGTRLTVL.

To note about this clonotype: This sequence may be a read error, since a much larger clone differs from it by one base. V is TRBV5-5 and J is TRBJ1-5; TRBD1 might be the D (5 bases). This CDR3 contains 14 residues. Trimming removed 4 bases from V and 6 bases from J, with 14 bases in between. CDR1 is SGHKS and CDR2 is YYEKEE in the germline V gene (reference sequence). Here the CDR3 DNA reads TGTGCCAGCAGCCTGGGACTTTTCAGTCAGCCCCAGCATTTT. Its protein product is CASSLGLFSQPQHF.

This clonotype was recorded many times. The chain carries TRBV5-1 and TRBJ1-5; TRBD1 agrees at 7 bases. The CDR3 is made up of 15 amino acids. CDR1 and CDR2 from the germline V gene are SGHRS and YFSETQ. Trimming removed 0 bases from V and 5 bases from J; junction bases left unmatched: 5. CDR3 nucleotide sequence: TGCGCCAGCAGCTTGGCGCCAGGGGGTTATCAGCCCCAGCATTTT. Protein product: CASSLAPGGYQPQHF.

The chain combines TRBV2 with TRBJ1-5; D is uncertain. The CDR3 length is 17 residues. Germline CDR1 and CDR2: SNHLY and FYNNEI. The V end lost 1 base, the J end lost 1 base, and 14 bases lay between the germline ends. The CDR3 region has the DNA TGTGCCAGCAGTGAAGGGTCCGGGGTGATGAGCAATCAGCCCCAGCATTTT. It yields the protein CASSEGSGVMSNQPQHF.

This clonotype is a singleton in its sample. The rearrangement links TRBV25-1 to TRBJ2-7; TRBD1 aligns across 9 bases. The germline CDR1 and CDR2 sequences are MGHDK and SYGVNS. Losses at the gene ends were 6 bases for V and 1 base for J; bases not matched to a gene: 7. The CDR3 is made up of 15 amino acids. Here the CDR3 DNA reads TGTGCCAGCAGCTGGGGACAGGGTACGTCCTACGAGCAGTACTTC. It codes for CASSWGQGTSYEQYF.

In this sample, this clonotype turned up once. The chain combines TRBV18 with TRBJ2-3, with D tentatively TRBD2 (5 bases). V was pared by 5 bases and J by 2 bases, with 17 bases between. Per germline, CDR1 KGHSH and CDR2 LQKENI. This CDR3 is built from 16 residues. In DNA, the CDR3 is TGTGCCAGCTCATCGATACGGGCGGGCATCACAGATACGCAGTATTTT. Residues: CASSSIRAGITDTQYF.

In regard to this clonotype: At one boundary the junction diverges from the germline segment, which might be a read error. The rearrangement uses TRBV12-3 or TRBV12-4 and TRBJ2-2, with D perhaps given as TRBD1 or TRBD2 (5 bases each). The CDR3 covers 13 residues. The DNA of the CDR3 is TGTGCCAGCAGTCCCCGGGGCACCGGGGAGCTGCTTTTT. This codes for CASSPRGTGELLF.

This clonotype was seen only a few times. The rearrangement links TRBV4-3 to TRBJ1-4; perhaps TRBD1 as D (6 bases). Germline lookup yields CDR1 LGHNA and CDR2 YSLEER. The CDR3 sequence is 17 residues long. V was shortened by 0 bases and J by 5 bases, with 16 bases between the two germline ends. CDR3 coding DNA: TGCGCCAGCAGCCAAGATCTACAGGGTTTGGGGAATGAAAAACTGTTTTTT. Protein sequence: CASSQDLQGLGNEKLFF.

This clonotype was seen ten or more times. The rearrangement links TRBV12-3 or TRBV12-4 to TRBJ1-2; 9 bases match TRBD1. The V gene end was trimmed by 1 base and the J gene end by 7 bases; junction bases not matched to a gene: 10. This CDR3 region has 16 residues. As DNA, the CDR3 is TGTGCCAGCAGTTTAGTATACGGGGACAGGGCCCGTGGCTACACCTTC. It encodes CASSLVYGDRARGYTF.

In its sample, this clonotype was seen many times. The chain has TRBV6-5 and TRBJ1-6, with D perhaps matching TRBD1 (5 bases). CDR1 is MNHEY and CDR2 is SVGAGI in the germline V gene. Trimming removed 0 bases at V and 8 bases at J, with 11 bases between. The CDR3 totals 15 residues. CDR3 region: CASSYSGTGHSPLHF. In nucleotides, the CDR3 is TGTGCCAGCAGTTACTCGGGGACGGGCCATTCACCCCTCCACTTT.

This clonotype occurred many times. The chain's CDR3 is CSASRQGLQETQYF. The CDR3 DNA sequence: TGCAGTGCTAGTAGACAGGGGCTCCAAGAGACCCAGTACTTC. The rearrangement links TRBV20-1 to TRBJ2-5; 8 bases align to TRBD1. The CDR3 extends over 14 amino acids. V was clipped by 3 bases and J by 1 base; unmatched bases: 4. Germline V gives CDR1 DFQATT, CDR2 SNEGSKA (reference sequence).

Concerning this clonotype itself: One base away lies a much larger clone, so this may be a sequencing read error. The chain links TRBV5-1 to TRBJ2-3; D is possibly TRBD2 (7 bases). Germline values: CDR1 SGHRS, CDR2 YFSETQ. The length of the CDR3 is 13 residues. The DNA of the CDR3 is TGCGCCACCAGAGGGGGGGTCACAGATATGCAGTATTTT. Its protein product is CATRGGVTDMQYF.

This sequence joins TRBV18 and TRBJ2-7; D remains ambiguous. This CDR3 spans 14 amino acids. Germline V lookup: CDR1 KGHSH, CDR2 LQKENI. V lost 2 bases to trimming and J lost 6 bases, with 14 bases between them. DNA of the CDR3: TGTGCCAGCTCACCAGGGCGGTCCGGTTCCGAGCAGTACTTC. Its translation: CASSPGRSGSEQYF.

This sequence joins TRBV10-3 and TRBJ1-5; D remains unclear. CDR3 size: 12 residues. With 0 bases removed from V and 6 bases from J, the gap between germline ends came to 3 bases. Looked up from germline, CDR1 is ENHRY and CDR2 is SYGVKD. The DNA of the CDR3 is TGTGCCATCAGTGAGTCAGGTCAGCCCCAGCATTTT. Translated: CAISESGQPQHF.

In its sample, this clonotype was seen many times. The rearrangement uses TRBV20-1 and TRBJ2-3; 11 positions match TRBD2. The CDR3 contains 14 residues. V lost 7 bases to trimming and J lost 4 bases; unmatched junction nucleotides: 7. Germline values: CDR1 DFQATT, CDR2 SNEGSKA (reference sequence). In DNA, the CDR3 is TGCAGTGTCTTAGCGGGGGGGCCGCCAGATACGCAGTATTTT. Amino acids: CSVLAGGPPDTQYF.

This clonotype was seen a handful of times. The chain carries TRBV28 and TRBJ2-1, with D perhaps assigned TRBD1 or TRBD2 (5 bases each). The CDR3 covers 13 residues. V was shortened by 4 bases and J by 3 bases, with 7 bases between the two germline ends. Germline V gene data show CDR1 as MDHEN and CDR2 as SYDVKM. The CDR3 DNA reads as TGTGCCAGCAGTTGGGGGAGCTACAATGAGCAGTTCTTC. Its protein product is CASSWGSYNEQFF. Variable domain in full (rest from reference TRBV28 and TRBJ2-1): DVKVTQSSRYLVKRTGEKVFLECVQDMDHENMFWYRQDPGLGLRLIYFSYDVKMKEKGDIPEGYSVSREKKERFSLILESASTNQTSMYLCASSWGSYNEQFFGPGTRLTVL.

The chain uses TRBV29-1 and TRBJ2-7; 10 nucleotides agree with TRBD1. The CDR3 length is 16 residues. In germline, CDR1 is SQVTM, CDR2 ANQGSEA. The V segment lost 4 bases and the J segment 1 base; nucleotides outside the gene matches: 10. DNA for the CDR3: TGCAGCGTTGTCCGAACCTGGGACAGGGGATCCTACGAGCAGTACTTC. It yields the protein CSVVRTWDRGSYEQYF.

There are many counts of this clonotype. The chain joins TRBV19 to TRBJ2-5; a weak D match, TRBD2 (7 bases). Trimming cost V 0 bases and J 5 bases, with 13 bases left between them. CDR1 is LNHDA and CDR2 is SQIVND in the germline V gene (reference sequence). The CDR3 totals 15 residues. As DNA, the CDR3 is TGTGCCAGTAGTATAGAAGGGGGGACTAAGGAGACCCAGTACTTC. It specifies CASSIEGGTKETQYF.

The table lists this clonotype with a few counts. A much larger clone lies a single base off, so this may be a read error. The chain combines TRBV5-1 with TRBJ2-3; 8 bases are a match to TRBD2. J lost 5 bases, V lost 0 bases, and 5 bases had no gene match. This CDR3 region has 15 residues. The V gene's germline CDR1 is SGHRS and CDR2 YFSETQ. The CDR3: CASSLEGLGGDTQYF. The CDR3, as DNA: TGCGCCAGCAGCTTGGAGGGACTAGGCGGAGATACGCAGTATTTT.

As for this clonotype: The junction shows a germline mismatch at one end, possibly a read error. This chain connects TRBV7-2 to TRBJ1-1; D unclear. This CDR3 region has 12 residues. Germline V CDR1 and CDR2: SGHTA, FQGNSA. Here the CDR3 reads CANSFLNTEAFF. CDR3 in DNA: TGTGCCAACAGCTTTTTGAACACTGAAGCTTTCTTT.

This clonotype came up many times. V gene TRBV9 combines with J gene TRBJ2-3, with 9 positions matching TRBD2. Germline CDR1 and CDR2: SGDLS and YYNGEE. This CDR3 spans 17 amino acids. The V segment lost 0 bases and the J segment 1 base; nucleotides outside the gene matches: 6. CDR3 nucleotides: TGTGCCAGCAGCGTAGAGATCAGCGGGGGGCGCACAGATACGCAGTATTTT. It is translated as CASSVEISGGRTDTQYF.

This clonotype has at least ten counts. The chain links TRBV5-1 to TRBJ2-5; D not certain. Trimming took 0 bases from V and 5 from J, leaving 11 bases between them. This CDR3 region has 14 residues. CDR1 and CDR2 from the germline V gene are SGHRS and YFSETQ. The CDR3 is CASSLVASGETQYF. In DNA, the CDR3 is TGCGCCAGCAGCTTGGTTGCCTCCGGCGAGACCCAGTACTTC.

The V gene is TRBV3-1, the J gene TRBJ1-1, with D unclear. The ends were cut back, 4 bases at V and 4 bases at J, with 10 bases in the middle. CDR1 and CDR2 (germline): LGHDT, YNNKEL (reference sequence). This CDR3 has 13 amino acids. The CDR3 DNA sequence: TGTGCCAGCAGCCCAAGGACTCTCACTGAAGCTTTCTTT. It specifies CASSPRTLTEAFF.

This clonotype was picked up many times. The genes are TRBV4-3 and TRBJ2-5; perhaps TRBD1 as D (6 bases). Trimming stripped 1 base from V and 5 bases from J, with 14 bases between. Germline CDR1 and CDR2: LGHNA and YSLEER. This CDR3 has 15 residues. Written as DNA, the CDR3 is TGCGCCAGCAGCCAAGGCCTACAGGGTGGTGAGACCCAGTACTTC. Residues: CASSQGLQGGETQYF.

This clonotype was detected a few times. V gene TRBV3-1 combines with J gene TRBJ1-4, with TRBD1 matching over 7 bases. CDR1 and CDR2 (germline): LGHDT, YNNKEL (reference sequence). The CDR3 extends over 14 amino acids. Unmatched junction bases numbered 5, after V lost 4 bases and J lost 6 bases. CDR3 coding DNA: TGTGCCAGCAGCCGAGGACAGGTGGATGAAAAACTGTTTTTT. Its protein is CASSRGQVDEKLFF.

This sequence joins TRBV20-1 and TRBJ2-5; D is tentatively TRBD1 or TRBD2 (5 bases each). Germline values: CDR1 DFQATT, CDR2 SNEGSKA (reference sequence). This CDR3 contains 12 residues. Trimming took 7 bases from V and 7 from J, leaving 16 bases between them. The CDR3 spells CSGGSAAATQYF. The CDR3 DNA sequence: TGCAGTGGGGGGAGCGCAGCGGCGACCCAGTACTTC.

At least ten counts were recorded for this clonotype. Here the CDR3 reads CATSRGLDRAEQYF. CDR3 nucleotides: TGTGCCACCAGCAGAGGCCTTGACAGGGCCGAGCAGTACTTC. The V call is TRBV15, the J call TRBJ2-7; 7 bases align to TRBD1. CDR1 is LNHNV and CDR2 is YYDKDF in the germline V gene (reference sequence). The trim removed 1 base at V and 6 bases at J, leaving 6 bases unmatched. The length of the CDR3 is 14 residues.

This clonotype was seen many times. The chain employs TRBV6-5 and TRBJ2-5; D is undetermined. The germline V and J ends were trimmed by 2 bases and 1 base, with 11 bases remaining between them. Germline values: CDR1 MNHEY, CDR2 SVGAGI. This CDR3 is built from 15 residues. This CDR3 is CASSYDHTIQETQYF. CDR3 DNA: TGTGCCAGCAGTTACGATCACACTATCCAAGAGACCCAGTACTTC.

Of note for this clonotype: One end of the junction fails to match germline, which may point to a read error. This chain joins TRBV7-9 and TRBJ2-1; D call uncertain. The germline V gene encodes CDR1 SEHNR and CDR2 FQNEAQ (reference sequence). The CDR3 totals 11 residues. CDR3 loop: CASSLGQEQFF. The CDR3 DNA sequence: TGTGCCAGCAGTTTAGGCCAGGAGCAGTTCTTC.

This rearrangement joins TRBV18 to TRBJ2-1, with a tentative D call TRBD2 (5 bases). The CDR3 has 16 residues. Germline V gene lookup returns CDR1 KGHSH and CDR2 LQKENI. Trimming shortened V by 2 bases and J by 4 bases, and 15 bases separated the two germline ends. Written as DNA, the CDR3 is TGTGCCAGCTCACCAGGGGATCCGGGAACTTACAATGAGCAGTTCTTC. This sequence encodes CASSPGDPGTYNEQFF.

This clonotype was observed a handful of times. The chain employs TRBV18 and TRBJ1-4, with unresolved D. CDR1 and CDR2 from the germline V gene are KGHSH and LQKENI. The V and J ends lost 6 bases and 8 bases respectively, with 13 bases between them. The CDR3 has 13 amino acids. The CDR3 protein is CASSLRGGEKLFF. CDR3 coding DNA: TGTGCCAGCTCCCTACGCGGAGGAGAAAAACTGTTTTTT.